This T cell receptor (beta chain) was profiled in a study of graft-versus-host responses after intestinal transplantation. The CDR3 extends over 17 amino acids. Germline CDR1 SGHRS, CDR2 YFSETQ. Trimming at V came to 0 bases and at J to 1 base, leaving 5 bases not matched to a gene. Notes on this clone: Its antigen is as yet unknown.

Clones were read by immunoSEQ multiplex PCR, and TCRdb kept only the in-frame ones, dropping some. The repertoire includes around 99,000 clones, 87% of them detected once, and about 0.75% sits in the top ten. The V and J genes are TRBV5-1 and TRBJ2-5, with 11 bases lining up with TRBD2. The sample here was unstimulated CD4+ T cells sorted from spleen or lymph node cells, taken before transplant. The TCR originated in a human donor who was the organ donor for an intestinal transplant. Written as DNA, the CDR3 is TGCGCCAGCAGCTTGGGGATAACTAGCGGGAGCCAAGAGACCCAGTACTTC. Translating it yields CASSLGITSGSQETQYF.